This TCR beta chain was sequenced for a study of response to subunit inactivated influenza vaccine. Whole-study findings and limits: Only a handful of new T cells, the authors suggested, are recruited with each seasonal influenza vaccination.

This clonotype came up a few times. Its matching antigen is unknown. TCRdb processed the RT-PCR reads anew with MiXCR; each CDR3 protein has one entry. The sample has around 580,000 distinct CDR3 sequences, 10% to 15% seen once; the top ten hold 9.5% to 13%. Germline values: CDR1 DFQATT, CDR2 SNEGSKA (reference sequence). Between the trimmed V and J ends, which lost 1 base and 7 bases, there was a span of 16 bases. The CDR3 is made up of 14 amino acids. This receptor was obtained from a man aged 50 to 59 who received an inactivated influenza vaccine. This chain connects TRBV20-1 to TRBJ1-2, with D perhaps TRBD1 (5 bases). The sequences come from PBMCs from blood, collected on the day of vaccination. CDR3 region: CSARVPVHRSGYTF. CDR3 bases: TGCAGTGCTAGAGTCCCCGTCCACAGGAGTGGCTACACCTTC.